This T cell receptor (beta chain) was sequenced for a study of CD8 T cells in ankylosing spondylitis. The length of the CDR3 is 15 residues. CDR1 is SGHRS and CDR2 is YFSETQ in the germline V gene. Between the trimmed V and J ends, which lost 2 bases and 5 bases, there was a span of 15 bases. Study observations and caveats: Some motif variants were previously reported in reactive arthritis synovial fluid and blood. A TCR beta motif of under ten highly homologous variants seemed to mark ankylosing spondylitis blood. As for the disease-linked clones, they showed a CD8+ phenotype and occurred at relatively low frequencies in peripheral blood.

About this clonotype: Its specificity is unknown.

Generation of TCR beta libraries employed quantitative 5'-RACE incorporating molecular barcodes. TCRdb reanalysed the 5' RACE reads using MiXCR and keeps one entry per CDR3 protein. The sample consists of 330,000 or so distinct CDR3 sequences, 7.5% to 9% of them appearing once. J is TRBJ2-3 and V is TRBV5-1; D might be TRBD1 or TRBD2, each matching 5 bases. Sequencing was performed on blood, either unsorted or a sorted T cell fraction (not recorded which). The TCR comes from a male donor with ankylosing spondylitis. CDR3 region: CASSFEGIAGDTQYF. CDR3 sequence (DNA): TGCGCCAGCAGCTTCGAGGGGATTGCGGGAGATACGCAGTATTTT.